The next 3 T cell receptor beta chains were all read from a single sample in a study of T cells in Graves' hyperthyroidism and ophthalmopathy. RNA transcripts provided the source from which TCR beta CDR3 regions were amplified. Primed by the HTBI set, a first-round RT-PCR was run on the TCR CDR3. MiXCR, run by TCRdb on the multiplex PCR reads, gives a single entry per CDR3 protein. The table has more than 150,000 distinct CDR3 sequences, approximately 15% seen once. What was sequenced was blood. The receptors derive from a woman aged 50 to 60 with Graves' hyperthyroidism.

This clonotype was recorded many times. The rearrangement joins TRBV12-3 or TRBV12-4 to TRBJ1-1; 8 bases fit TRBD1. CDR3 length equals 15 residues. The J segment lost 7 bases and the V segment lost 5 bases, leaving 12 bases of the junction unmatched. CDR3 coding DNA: TGTGCCAGCAGTGGACAGGGTCCTCGAAGGGATGAAGCTTTCTTT. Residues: CASSGQGPRRDEAFF.

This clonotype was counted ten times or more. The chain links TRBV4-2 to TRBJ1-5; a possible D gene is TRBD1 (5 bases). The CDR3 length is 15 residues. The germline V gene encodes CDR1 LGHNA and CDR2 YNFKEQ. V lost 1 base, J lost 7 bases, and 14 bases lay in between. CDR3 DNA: TGTGCCAGCAGCCAAGCTCGAGAGGGGCTACAGCCCCAGCATTTT. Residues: CASSQAREGLQPQHF.

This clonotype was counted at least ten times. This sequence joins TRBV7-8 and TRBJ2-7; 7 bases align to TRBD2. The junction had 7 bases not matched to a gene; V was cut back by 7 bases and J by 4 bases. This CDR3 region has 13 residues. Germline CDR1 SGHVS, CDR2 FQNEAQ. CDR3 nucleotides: TGTGCCAGCATCCCCGTCGGGAGGTACGAGCAGTACTTC. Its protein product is CASIPVGRYEQYF.